These 2 T cell receptor beta chains originate from one sample sequenced in a study of cytomegalovirus exposure and HLA in healthy donors. The PCR ran on 60 Vbeta and 13 Jbeta primers. This table comes from immunoSEQ multiplex PCR, and its TCRdb copy is limited to in-frame clones, with some not included. The sample yields 110,000 or so clones, over 55% seen once. Sequencing was done on a sample of PBMCs. The origin of the receptors is a man aged 18 to 30 in good health and CMV-seropositive.

The rearrangement uses TRBV7-9 and TRBJ1-5; the D gene is possibly TRBD1 (5 bases). Trimming took 5 bases from V and 9 from J, leaving 17 bases between them. The CDR3 covers 14 residues. The germline V gene has CDR1 SEHNR and CDR2 FQNEAQ (reference sequence). CDR3 amino acids: CASSLLGTGGPQHF. CDR3 bases: TGTGCCAGCAGCCTTCTTGGGACGGGGGGGCCCCAGCATTTT. The variable domain in full, with the rest retrieved from reference TRBV7-9 and TRBJ1-5, is DTGVSQNPRHKITKRGQNVTFRCDPISEHNRLYWYRQTLGQGPEFLTYFQNEAQLEKSRLLSDRFSAERPKGSFSTLEIQRTEQGDSAMYLCASSLLGTGGPQHFGDGTRLSIL.

The chain uses TRBV11-2 and TRBJ1-6; D is uncertain. Germline CDR1 reads SGHAT; CDR2 reads FQNNGV. With 2 bases removed from V and 12 bases from J, the gap between germline ends came to 11 bases. This CDR3 region has 13 residues. CDR3 amino acids: CASSLREAQPLHF. CDR3 in DNA: TGTGCCAGCAGCTTAAGAGAGGCTCAACCCCTCCACTTT.